Below, 5 T cell receptor beta chains from the same sample are listed, as sequenced in a study of neoadjuvant anti-PD-1 for oral cavity cancer. The protocol was immunoSEQ multiplex PCR, while the TCRdb copy is restricted to in-frame clones and leaves out a portion. The table includes about 14,000 clones, approximately 70% detected once. The specimen comprised PBMCs, sampled before nivolumab (anti-PD-1) treatment. These receptors came from a person between 35 and 79 years old with oral cavity squamous cell carcinoma.

The genes are TRBV15 and TRBJ2-3; a weak D match, TRBD1 (6 bases). The germline V gene encodes CDR1 LNHNV and CDR2 YYDKDF (reference sequence). V was cut by 0 bases and J by 1 base, with 8 bases left in between. The CDR3 sequence is 15 residues long. CDR3 residues: CATSRDPGGTDTQYF. In DNA form, the CDR3 reads TGTGCCACCAGCAGAGATCCAGGGGGCACAGATACGCAGTATTTT.

The genes are TRBV2 and TRBJ2-6; possible D gene TRBD1, 6 bases. The CDR3 consists of 15 residues. The germline V and J ends were trimmed by 6 bases and 4 bases, with 13 bases remaining between them. Germline V CDR1 and CDR2: SNHLY, FYNNEI. Written as DNA, the CDR3 is TGTGCCAGCAGGGACAGATCCACCGGGGCCAACGTCCTGACTTTC. Protein sequence: CASRDRSTGANVLTF.

The rearrangement uses TRBV10-3 and TRBJ2-1; 8 positions agree with TRBD2. This CDR3 is built from 16 residues. V was pared by 2 bases and J by 3 bases, with 6 bases of the junction left unmatched. Looked up from germline, CDR1 is ENHRY and CDR2 is SYGVKD. The CDR3 reads CAISEERGLVYNEQFF. CDR3 sequence (DNA): TGTGCCATCAGTGAGGAGCGGGGGTTGGTCTACAATGAGCAGTTCTTC.

The chain links TRBV5-5 to TRBJ1-2; tentative D call: TRBD1 (6 bases). The CDR3 runs to 14 residues. V was cut by 2 bases and J by 2 bases, with 10 bases left in between. Germline CDR1 reads SGHKS; CDR2 reads YYEKEE (reference sequence). CDR3 bases: TGTGCCAGCAGCTTCCCCGGACAGAACTATGGCTACACCTTC. It yields the protein CASSFPGQNYGYTF. Variable domain in full (rest from reference TRBV5-5 and TRBJ1-2): DAGVTQSPTHLIKTRGQQVTLRCSPISGHKSVSWYQQVLGQGPQFIFQYYEKEERGRGNFPDRFSARQFPNYSSELNVNALLLGDSALYLCASSFPGQNYGYTFGSGTRLTVV.

J is TRBJ2-1 and V is TRBV6-6; 8 bases agree with TRBD2. CDR1 and CDR2 from the germline V gene are MNHNY and SVGAGI (reference sequence). After removal of 7 bases from V and 5 bases from J, the junction contained 4 bases not matched to a gene. CDR3 length equals 13 residues. CDR3 bases: TGTGCCAGCATCGGGACTAGAAACAATGAGCAGTTCTTC. It translates to CASIGTRNNEQFF.